This record covers a single TCR beta chain. The use of a sample-barcoded 5' primer and a J-beta primer mix characterized a second PCR of roughly 6 to 11 cycles. TCRdb fed the 5' RACE reads into MiXCR, producing one record per CDR3 protein. The repertoire holds hundreds of thousands of distinct CDR3 sequences, with 45% to 50% as singletons. These data are taken from a study of blood T cells in healthy people across ages. About the research overall: Every two T cells gave about one barcoded beta molecule via template switching.

The CDR3 is 12 residues long. The germline gives CDR1 SGHTA, CDR2 FQGNSA. V lost 5 bases to trimming and J lost 10 bases, with 12 bases between them. Extraction of total RNA produced a minimum of 5 micrograms from each sample. This rearrangement joins TRBV7-2 to TRBJ2-1, with D uncertain. This TCR derives from a man aged 30-40 years in good health. The material sequenced was blood. The CDR3 loop reads CASSLFRSEQFF. The CDR3 nucleotides read TGTGCCAGCAGCCTCTTCCGGAGCGAGCAGTTCTTC.